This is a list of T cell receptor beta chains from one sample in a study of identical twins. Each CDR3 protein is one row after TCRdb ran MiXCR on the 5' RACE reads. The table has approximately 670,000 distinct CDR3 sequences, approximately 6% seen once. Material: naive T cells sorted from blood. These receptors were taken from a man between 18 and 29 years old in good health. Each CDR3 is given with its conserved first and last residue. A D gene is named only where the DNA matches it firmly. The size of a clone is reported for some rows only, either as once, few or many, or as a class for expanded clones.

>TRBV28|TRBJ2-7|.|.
TGTGCCAGCAGCCCCCCCGGGACGACAGAGCAGTACTTC
CASSPPGTTEQYF
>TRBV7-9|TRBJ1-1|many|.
TGTGCCAGCAGCTTAGTCGAGTTTAACACTGAAGCTTTCTTT
CASSLVEFNTEAFF
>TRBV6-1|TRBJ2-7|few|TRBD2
TGTGCCAGCAGACTTACCGGGACTAACGAGCAGTACTTC
CASRLTGTNEQYF
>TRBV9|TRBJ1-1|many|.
TGTGCCAGCAGCGAGGGGGGGACTGAAGCTTTCTTT
CASSEGGTEAFF
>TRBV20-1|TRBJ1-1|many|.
TGCAGTGCTAGAGATGTCCAGGGTGAGGGCACTGAAGCTTTCTTT
CSARDVQGEGTEAFF
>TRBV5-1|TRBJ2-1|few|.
TGCGCCAGCAGCTTAACCCCAGGGGCGACCCCCAGCGATGAGCAGTTCTTC
CASSLTPGATPSDEQFF
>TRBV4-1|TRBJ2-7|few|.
TGCGCCAGCAGCCAATCTAATGCTCGAGAGCAGTACTTC
CASSQSNAREQYF
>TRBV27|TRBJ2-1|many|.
TGTGCCAGCAGTTTCGAGTGGGCCACGGGCCATGAGCAGTTCTTC
CASSFEWATGHEQFF
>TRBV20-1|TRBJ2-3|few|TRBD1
TGCAGTCAAACCGGGACAGGGGGATTTACAGATACGCAGTATTTT
CSQTGTGGFTDTQYF
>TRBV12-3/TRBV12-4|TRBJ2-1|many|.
TGTGCCAGCAGTTTAGGACAGAAAAACAATGAGCAGTTCTTC
CASSLGQKNNEQFF
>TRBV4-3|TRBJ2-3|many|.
TGCGCCAGCAGCCAAGATCGGCTAGTAATGGCCACAGATACGCAGTATTTT
CASSQDRLVMATDTQYF
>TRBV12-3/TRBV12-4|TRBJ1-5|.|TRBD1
TGTGCCAGCAGCCGGACAGGGGGCAGGGGTCAGCCCCAGCATTTT
CASSRTGGRGQPQHF
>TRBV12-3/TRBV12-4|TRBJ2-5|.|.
TGTGCCGTATCCGGGACACCAATAACACCGGAGACCCAGTGCTTC
CAVSGTPITPETQCF
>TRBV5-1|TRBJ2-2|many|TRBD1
TGCGCCAGCAGCCTAGTGGGACAGGGAAGTTCGAACACCGGGGAGCTGTTTTTT
CASSLVGQGSSNTGELFF
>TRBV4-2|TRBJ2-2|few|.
TGTGCCAGCAGCCAAGTGGGCGGGCCCGGGGAGCTGTTTTTT
CASSQVGGPGELFF
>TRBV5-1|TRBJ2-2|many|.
TGCGCCAGCAGCTTGGCCGGGACTCTAAACACCGGGGAGCTGTTTTTT
CASSLAGTLNTGELFF
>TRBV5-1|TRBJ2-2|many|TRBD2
TGCGCCAGCAGCTTGACTAGCGGGAAGACCGGGGAGCTGTTTTTT
CASSLTSGKTGELFF
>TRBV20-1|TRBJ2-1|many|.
TGCAGTGCTAGAGATAGGGACTGGGGGTCCTACAATGAGCAGTTCTTC
CSARDRDWGSYNEQFF